This entry is about one T cell receptor (beta chain). What it binds is unknown. Trimming cost V 1 base and J 4 bases, with 4 bases left between them. CDR3 length: 12 amino acids. Germline CDR1 and CDR2: SNHLY and FYNNEI. This table comes from immunoSEQ multiplex PCR, and its TCRdb copy is limited to in-frame clones, with some not included. The sample has 32,000 or so clones; about four fifths are singletons. This sample stems from a study of OX40 agonist ivuxolimab in advanced cancers. Drawing of blood for sampling happened at baseline, at cycle 4 day 1, and at cycle 7 day 1. Regarding the study as a whole: In the 0.1-3.0 mg/kg groups, partial responders showed among the lowest expansion.

The rearrangement links TRBV2 to TRBJ1-2; D not resolved. This TCR came from an adult with an advanced solid tumor such as melanoma, head and neck, liver or kidney cancer. The starting material was CD4+ or CD8+ T cells sorted from blood, obtained in a trial of the OX40 agonist ivuxolimab. This chain's CDR3 is CASSEEVYGYTF. CDR3 bases: TGTGCCAGCAGTGAAGAAGTCTATGGCTACACCTTC.